Listed here are 22 T cell receptor beta chains from one sample, sequenced in a study of Graves' ophthalmopathy and Graves' hyperthyroidism. RNA transcripts were the template, and TCR beta CDR3 regions were amplified from them. An opening RT-PCR round employed HTBI primers and preceded a second-round multiplex PCR. TCRdb used MiXCR to reprocess the multiplex PCR reads, holding one entry per CDR3 protein. The sample carries about 480,000 distinct CDR3 sequences, roughly an eighth recorded once. The sample consisted of blood. The receptors shown here come from a woman aged 25-40 years with Graves' ophthalmopathy.

This clonotype was observed at least ten times. The gene calls are TRBV20-1 and TRBJ1-1; the D gene is possibly TRBD1 (6 bases). Germline assignment: CDR1 DFQATT and CDR2 SNEGSKA (reference sequence). Trimming stripped 8 bases from V and 1 base from J, with 17 bases between. This CDR3 has 14 amino acids. CDR3: CSIDPGHQNTEAFF. The CDR3 DNA is TGCAGTATAGACCCGGGACATCAGAACACTGAAGCTTTCTTT.

This clonotype was seen ten or more times. This rearrangement joins TRBV27 to TRBJ1-5; D not certain. The CDR3 is made up of 13 amino acids. Trimming left V 2 bases short and J 7 bases short, with 9 bases between. The germline V gene has CDR1 MNHEY and CDR2 SMNVEV (reference sequence). DNA of the CDR3: TGTGCCAGCAGTTTAGGGTTCCGGCAGCCCCAGCATTTT. It yields the protein CASSLGFRQPQHF.

This clonotype was seen a handful of times. The CDR3 region has the DNA TGCGCCAGCACCCTAGGGAGCTCCTACGAGCAGTACTTC. Its protein product is CASTLGSSYEQYF. V and J are TRBV5-1 and TRBJ2-7; a weak D match, TRBD2 (5 bases). The CDR3 loop spans 13 amino acids. Germline CDR1 SGHRS, CDR2 YFSETQ. Trimming removed 6 bases at V and 0 bases at J, with 10 bases between.

This clonotype was observed a few times. The chain recombines TRBV12-3 or TRBV12-4 with TRBJ1-1; D remains unclear. V lost 4 bases and J 7 bases, leaving 10 bases between the germline ends. The CDR3 is 12 amino acids. The CDR3 region is CASSSGGFEAFF. The CDR3 nucleotides read TGTGCCAGCAGTTCCGGAGGGTTTGAAGCTTTCTTT.

This clonotype occurred many times. V and J are TRBV6-1 and TRBJ1-5; a weak D match, TRBD1 (6 bases). CDR1 is MNHNS and CDR2 is SASEGT in the germline V gene. This CDR3 comprises 15 residues. V shed 7 bases and J shed 2 bases, with 15 bases lying between them. The CDR3 sequence is CASTRDIQGNQPQHF. In nucleotides, the CDR3 is TGTGCCAGCACCCGGGACATCCAAGGCAATCAGCCCCAGCATTTT.

Regarding this clonotype: This may stem from a read error, because a much larger clone lies one nucleotide away. The chain joins TRBV29-1 to TRBJ1-1, with no clear D. Trimming removed 6 bases at V and 1 base at J, with 12 bases between. The CDR3 extends over 13 amino acids. Germline CDR1 and CDR2: SQVTM and ANQGSEA. The CDR3 DNA sequence: TGCAGCGTCCCCCTTTTGGGGAACACTGAAGCTTTCTTT. Amino acids: CSVPLLGNTEAFF.

This clonotype has at least ten counts. V is TRBV6-2 or TRBV6-3 and J is TRBJ1-6; D not certain. The CDR3 contains 16 residues. CDR1 is MNHEY and CDR2 is SVGEGT in the germline V gene. Deletions cut 8 bases from V and 0 bases from J, with 14 bases between. In DNA form, the CDR3 reads TGTGCCAGCTCCGAGACAACGAACTCCTATAATTCACCCCTCCACTTT. This gives the protein CASSETTNSYNSPLHF.

There are a few counts of this clonotype. V usage is TRBV4-1 and J usage is TRBJ2-5; either TRBD1 or TRBD2 may fit D (5 bases each). CDR1 and CDR2 from the germline V gene are MGHRA and YSYEKL. This CDR3 spans 15 amino acids. V lost 7 bases, J lost 4 bases, and 19 bases lay in between. CDR3 region: CASTPIPLGGETQYF. For the CDR3, the DNA is TGCGCCAGCACCCCCATTCCCCTTGGGGGAGAGACCCAGTACTTC.

The sample holds many counts of this clonotype. This chain connects TRBV12-3 or TRBV12-4 to TRBJ2-5; 9 bases are shared with TRBD2. There are 15 residues in the CDR3. J was trimmed by 0 bases and V by 3 bases; bases with no gene match: 2. For the CDR3, the DNA is TGTGCCAGCAGTTTCCTAGCGGGAAACCAAGAGACCCAGTACTTC. Protein sequence: CASSFLAGNQETQYF.

This rearrangement joins TRBV27 to TRBJ2-7; D perhaps matches TRBD2 (5 bases). Trimming shortened V by 1 base and J by 6 bases, and 13 bases separated the two germline ends. This CDR3 has 14 residues. CDR1 MNHEY and CDR2 SMNVEV come from the germline V gene (reference sequence). The CDR3 bases are TGTGCCAGCAGTTTATACGAGGGCGTCAGCGAGCAGTACTTC. Translating gives CASSLYEGVSEQYF.

This clonotype has a count of ten or more. The chain joins TRBV29-1 to TRBJ2-4; the match to TRBD2 covers 7 bases. The CDR3 contains 15 residues. The V gene's germline CDR1 is SQVTM and CDR2 ANQGSEA. Trimming at V came to 4 bases and at J to 0 bases, leaving 6 bases not matched to a gene. The CDR3 region has the DNA TGCAGCGTTGGGGGGGGAGAATTAGCCAAAAACATTCAGTACTTC. Its protein is CSVGGGELAKNIQYF.

This clonotype has at least ten counts. The chain carries TRBV11-2 and TRBJ1-1; tentative D call: TRBD1 (5 bases). Germline V gene lookup returns CDR1 SGHAT and CDR2 FQNNGV. The CDR3 consists of 17 residues. V lost 1 base and J 2 bases, leaving 17 bases between the germline ends. In DNA, the CDR3 is TGTGCCAGCAGCTTAGCTCTTTGGGGGGTGAGAAACACTGAAGCTTTCTTT. This codes for CASSLALWGVRNTEAFF.

Ten or more counts support this clonotype. The chain is built from TRBV2 and TRBJ1-2; 7 positions agree with TRBD1. Trimming cost V 4 bases and J 3 bases; bases outside gene matches: 5. The CDR3 consists of 14 residues. Germline loops: CDR1 SNHLY, CDR2 FYNNEI. Written as DNA, the CDR3 is TGTGCCAGCAGTGCCGGCAGGGGGGACTATGGCTACACCTTC. This translates into CASSAGRGDYGYTF.

This clonotype was seen repeatedly, ten times or more. The chain links TRBV6-1 to TRBJ1-3; TRBD1 might be the D (6 bases). Germline CDR1 and CDR2: MNHNS and SASEGT. V lost 6 bases and J 4 bases, leaving 13 bases between the germline ends. CDR3 length: 14 amino acids. The CDR3 region is CASRPQGTGNTIYF. In nucleotides, the CDR3 is TGTGCCAGCAGGCCACAGGGTACAGGAAACACCATATATTTT.

This clonotype came up many times. The J gene is TRBJ1-2, the V gene TRBV7-9; D remains unclear. The CDR3 has 13 amino acids. Germline V gene lookup returns CDR1 SEHNR and CDR2 FQNEAQ (reference sequence). V dropped 1 base and J dropped 8 bases, with 11 bases sitting between them. This CDR3 is CASSLGPPHGYTF. For the CDR3, the DNA is TGTGCCAGCAGCTTAGGGCCACCACACGGCTACACCTTC.

This clonotype showed up many times. This chain uses TRBV10-3 with TRBJ1-2; 7 positions match TRBD1. The CDR3 runs 13 residues. V lost 5 bases to trimming and J lost 6 bases; unmatched junction nucleotides: 6. Germline-derived CDR1 and CDR2 are ENHRY and SYGVKD. The CDR3 DNA reads TGTGCCATCAGTCCGACAGGGCGTGATGGCTACACCTTC. This codes for CAISPTGRDGYTF.

The rearrangement uses TRBV5-1 and TRBJ1-2; D is unclear. The CDR3 extends over 17 amino acids. V was cut by 2 bases and J by 2 bases, with 19 bases left in between. Germline CDR1 is SGHRS and CDR2 is YFSETQ. CDR3 sequence (DNA): TGCGCCAGCAGCTTCAGAGACACTTGGGAAATCAACTATGGCTACACCTTC. Protein: CASSFRDTWEINYGYTF. Full variable domain (remainder filled in from reference TRBV5-1 and TRBJ1-2): KAGVTQTPRYLIKTRGQQVTLSCSPISGHRSVSWYQQTPGQGLQFLFEYFSETQRNKGNFPGRFSGRQFSNSRSEMNVSTLELGDSALYLCASSFRDTWEINYGYTFGSGTRLTVV.

This clonotype was observed a handful of times. This chain joins TRBV13 and TRBJ2-5; possible D gene TRBD1, 6 bases. V was shortened by 4 bases and J by 2 bases, with 17 bases between the two germline ends. The germline CDR1 and CDR2 sequences are PRHDT and FYEKMQ (reference sequence). The length of the CDR3 is 16 residues. Written as DNA, the CDR3 is TGTGCCAGCAGCTACCTTAGCGAAGGGACACAAGAGACCCAGTACTTC. Translated: CASSYLSEGTQETQYF.

Only a few counts were recorded for this clonotype. V usage is TRBV19 and J usage is TRBJ1-5; 9 nucleotides line up with TRBD1. Germline V gene lookup returns CDR1 LNHDA and CDR2 SQIVND (reference sequence). The V and J ends lost 4 bases and 2 bases, in that order; junction bases with no gene match: 6. The CDR3 sequence is 16 residues long. The CDR3 region has the DNA TGTGCCAGTAGTACCCACAGGGGGCCGGGCAATCAGCCCCAGCATTTT. Encoded protein: CASSTHRGPGNQPQHF.

For this clonotype: The junction differs from germline at one of its ends, possibly a read error. The V call is TRBV6-2 or TRBV6-3, the J call TRBJ2-2; a weak D match, TRBD1 (6 bases). CDR1 is MNHEY, CDR2 SVGEGT, per germline. This CDR3 contains 16 residues. Here the CDR3 reads CASARWPGVRDGDLFF. The CDR3, as DNA: TGTGCCAGCGCCCGGTGGCCAGGGGTCAGAGACGGGGATCTGTTTTTT.

This clonotype was observed at least ten times. V is TRBV6-1 and J is TRBJ1-3; possibly TRBD1 for D (5 bases). The length of the CDR3 is 15 residues. The V gene's germline CDR1 is MNHNS and CDR2 SASEGT. The V end was cut by 4 bases, the J end by 5 bases, with 15 bases between. For the CDR3, the DNA is TGTGCCAGCAGTGTTTGGGGGTCCCCAAGAAACACCATATATTTT. Translating gives CASSVWGSPRNTIYF.

This clonotype was seen many times. The chain is built from TRBV9 and TRBJ1-2, with D maybe TRBD1 (5 bases). Trimming removed 6 bases from V and 6 bases from J, with 12 bases in between. The CDR3 is made up of 12 amino acids. Germline CDR1 reads SGDLS; CDR2 reads YYNGEE. CDR3 amino acids: CASTMGGDGYTF. DNA of the CDR3: TGTGCCAGCACTATGGGAGGGGATGGCTACACCTTC. The complete variable domain, with remaining parts taken from reference TRBV9 and TRBJ1-2, reads DSGVTQTPKHLITATGQRVTLRCSPRSGDLSVYWYQQSLDQGLQFLIQYYNGEERAKGNILERFSAQQFPDLHSELNLSSLELGDSALYFCASTMGGDGYTFGSGTRLTVV.